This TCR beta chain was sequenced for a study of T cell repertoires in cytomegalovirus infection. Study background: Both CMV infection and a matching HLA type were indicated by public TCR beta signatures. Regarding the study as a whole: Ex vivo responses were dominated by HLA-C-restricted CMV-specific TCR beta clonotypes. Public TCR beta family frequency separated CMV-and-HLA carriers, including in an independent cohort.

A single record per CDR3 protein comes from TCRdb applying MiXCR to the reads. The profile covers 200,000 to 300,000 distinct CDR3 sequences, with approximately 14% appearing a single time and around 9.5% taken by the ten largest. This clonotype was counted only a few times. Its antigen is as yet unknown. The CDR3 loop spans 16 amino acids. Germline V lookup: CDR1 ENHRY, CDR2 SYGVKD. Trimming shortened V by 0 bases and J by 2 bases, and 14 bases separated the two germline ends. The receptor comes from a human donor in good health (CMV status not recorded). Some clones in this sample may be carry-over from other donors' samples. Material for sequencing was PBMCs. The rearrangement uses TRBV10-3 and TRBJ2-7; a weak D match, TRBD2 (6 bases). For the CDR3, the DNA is TGTGCCATCAGTGAGTCGAGAGTAGCGGCTACCTACGAGCAGTACTTC. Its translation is CAISESRVAATYEQYF.